This paragraph covers one TCR beta chain sequence. The antigen is not known. Via 5' RACE with UMI labels, TRB cDNA libraries were prepared. TCRdb derives one entry per CDR3 protein from the 5' RACE reads, leaving out DNA. This sample's table has 48,000 or so distinct CDR3 sequences. This sample was included in a study of CXCR3-negative and CXCR3-positive naive CD8 T cells. Findings and caveats of the study: Sequencing showed both naive subsets with comparably high diversity, and memory CD8+ cells much lower.

CDR3 size: 14 residues. This rearrangement joins TRBV21-1 to TRBJ2-5; TCRdb's D gene call, TRBD1, goes unchecked for lack of DNA. TRBV21-1 has pseudogene status. Sequencing input: memory CD8+ T cells from blood. The clonotype originates from a human donor in good health. Some clones in this sample may be carry-over from other donors' samples. This chain's CDR3 is CASSKSSGVETRYF.